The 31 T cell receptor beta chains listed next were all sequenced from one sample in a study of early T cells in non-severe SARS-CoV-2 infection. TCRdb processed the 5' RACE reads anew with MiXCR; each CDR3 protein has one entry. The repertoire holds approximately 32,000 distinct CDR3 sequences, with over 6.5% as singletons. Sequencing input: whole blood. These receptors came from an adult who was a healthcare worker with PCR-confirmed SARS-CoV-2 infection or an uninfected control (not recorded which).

The CDR3 region is CASSSLLGQRSYNEQFF. The DNA of the CDR3 is TGTGCCAGCAGTTCCCTTTTGGGACAGCGCTCCTACAATGAGCAGTTCTTC. This chain joins TRBV12-3 or TRBV12-4 and TRBJ2-1, with 7 bases aligning to TRBD1. Unmatched junction bases numbered 9, after V lost 4 bases and J lost 0 bases. This CDR3 region has 17 residues.

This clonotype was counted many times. CDR3 protein: CASSLTSGRFYEQYF. In DNA form, the CDR3 reads TGTGCCAGCAGCCTGACTAGCGGGAGGTTCTACGAGCAGTACTTC. This rearrangement joins TRBV28 to TRBJ2-7, with 13 bases identical to TRBD2. Germline lookup yields CDR1 MDHEN and CDR2 SYDVKM. Trimming cost V 6 bases and J 3 bases; bases outside gene matches: 5. CDR3 length: 15 residues. Full variable domain (outside the CDR3, taken from reference TRBV28 and TRBJ2-7): DVKVTQSSRYLVKRTGEKVFLECVQDMDHENMFWYRQDPGLGLRLIYFSYDVKMKEKGDIPEGYSVSREKKERFSLILESASTNQTSMYLCASSLTSGRFYEQYFGPGTRLTVT.

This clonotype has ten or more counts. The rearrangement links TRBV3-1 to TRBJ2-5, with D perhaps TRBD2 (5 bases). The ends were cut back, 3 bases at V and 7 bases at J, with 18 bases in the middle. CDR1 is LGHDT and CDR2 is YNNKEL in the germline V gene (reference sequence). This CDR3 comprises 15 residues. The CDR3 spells CASSQDSVPGRTQYF. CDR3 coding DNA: TGTGCCAGCAGCCAGGATTCTGTCCCGGGGAGGACCCAGTACTTC.

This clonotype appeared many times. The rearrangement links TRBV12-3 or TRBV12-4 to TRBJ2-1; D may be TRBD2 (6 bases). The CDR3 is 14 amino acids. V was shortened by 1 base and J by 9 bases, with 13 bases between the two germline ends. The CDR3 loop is CASSLGGRRGEQFF. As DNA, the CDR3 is TGTGCCAGCAGTTTAGGAGGCCGGCGGGGTGAGCAGTTCTTC.

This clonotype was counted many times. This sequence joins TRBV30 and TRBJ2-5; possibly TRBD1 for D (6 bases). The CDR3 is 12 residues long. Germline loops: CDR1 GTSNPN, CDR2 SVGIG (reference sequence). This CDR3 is CASGARKETQYF. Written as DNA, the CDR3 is TGTGCGTCAGGGGCAAGAAAAGAGACCCAGTACTTC.

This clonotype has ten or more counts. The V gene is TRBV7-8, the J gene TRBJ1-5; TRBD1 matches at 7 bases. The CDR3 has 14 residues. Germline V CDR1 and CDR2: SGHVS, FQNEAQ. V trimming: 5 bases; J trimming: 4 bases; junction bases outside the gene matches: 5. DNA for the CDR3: TGTGCCAGCAGCCGGACAGGAAGAAATCAGCCCCAGCATTTT. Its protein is CASSRTGRNQPQHF.

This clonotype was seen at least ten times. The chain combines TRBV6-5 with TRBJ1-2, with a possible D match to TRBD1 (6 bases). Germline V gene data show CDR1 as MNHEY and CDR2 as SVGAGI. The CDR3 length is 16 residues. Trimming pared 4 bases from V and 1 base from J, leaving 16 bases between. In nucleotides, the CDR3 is TGTGCCAGCAGTTCCCTCCACCGACAGGTTAACTATGGCTACACCTTC. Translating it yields CASSSLHRQVNYGYTF.

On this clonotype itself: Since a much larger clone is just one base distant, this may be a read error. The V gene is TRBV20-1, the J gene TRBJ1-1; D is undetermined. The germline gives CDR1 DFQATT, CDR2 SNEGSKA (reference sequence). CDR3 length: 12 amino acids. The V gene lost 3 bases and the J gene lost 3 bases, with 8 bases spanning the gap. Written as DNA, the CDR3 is TGCAGTGCTAGTATGGCCGACACTGAAGCTTTCTTT. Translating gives CSASMADTEAFF.

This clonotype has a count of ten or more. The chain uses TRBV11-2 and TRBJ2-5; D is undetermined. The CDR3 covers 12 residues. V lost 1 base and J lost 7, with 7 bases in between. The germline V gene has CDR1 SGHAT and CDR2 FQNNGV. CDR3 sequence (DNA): TGTGCCAGCAGCTTAGGCTCGGTGACCCAGTACTTC. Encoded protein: CASSLGSVTQYF.

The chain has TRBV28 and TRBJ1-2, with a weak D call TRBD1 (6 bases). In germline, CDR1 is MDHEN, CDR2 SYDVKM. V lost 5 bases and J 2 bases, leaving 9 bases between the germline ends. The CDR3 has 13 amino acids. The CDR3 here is CASSVDRNYGYTF. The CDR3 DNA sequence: TGTGCCAGCAGTGTCGACAGGAACTATGGCTACACCTTC.

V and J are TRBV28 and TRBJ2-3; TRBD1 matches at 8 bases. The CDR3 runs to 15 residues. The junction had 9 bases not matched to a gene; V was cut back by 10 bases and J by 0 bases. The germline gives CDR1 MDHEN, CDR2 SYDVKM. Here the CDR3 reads CATSGQGISTDTQYF. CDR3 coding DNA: TGTGCCACCTCCGGACAGGGCATAAGCACAGATACGCAGTATTTT.

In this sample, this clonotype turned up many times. CDR3 amino acids: CSASKFTGTGTDTQYF. CDR3 DNA sequence: TGCAGTGCTAGCAAATTTACCGGGACAGGCACAGATACGCAGTATTTT. This chain links TRBV20-1 with TRBJ2-3; 7 positions match TRBD1. CDR3 size: 16 residues. The germline V gene has CDR1 DFQATT and CDR2 SNEGSKA (reference sequence). With 3 bases clipped from V and 1 base from J, the junction kept 10 bases outside the gene matches.

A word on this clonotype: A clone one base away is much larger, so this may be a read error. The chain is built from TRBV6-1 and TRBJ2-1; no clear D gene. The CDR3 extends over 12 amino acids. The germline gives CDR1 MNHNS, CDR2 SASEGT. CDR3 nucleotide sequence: TGTGCCGGCAGTGAACTCCACTCGTCGGAGTTCTTC. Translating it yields CAGSELHSSEFF.

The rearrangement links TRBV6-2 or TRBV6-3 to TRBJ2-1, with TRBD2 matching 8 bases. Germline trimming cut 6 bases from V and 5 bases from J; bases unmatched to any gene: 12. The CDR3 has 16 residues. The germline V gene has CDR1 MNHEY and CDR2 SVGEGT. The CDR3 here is CASSQPPAGGHNEQFF. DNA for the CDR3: TGTGCCAGCAGCCAACCCCCCGCGGGGGGCCACAATGAGCAGTTCTTC.

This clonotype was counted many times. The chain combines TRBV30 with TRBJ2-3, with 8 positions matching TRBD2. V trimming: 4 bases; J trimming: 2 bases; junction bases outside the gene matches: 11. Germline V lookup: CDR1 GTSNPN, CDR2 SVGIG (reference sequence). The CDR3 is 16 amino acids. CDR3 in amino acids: CAWKSGGGPHTDTQYF. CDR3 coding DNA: TGTGCCTGGAAGTCCGGCGGGGGGCCCCACACAGATACGCAGTATTTT.

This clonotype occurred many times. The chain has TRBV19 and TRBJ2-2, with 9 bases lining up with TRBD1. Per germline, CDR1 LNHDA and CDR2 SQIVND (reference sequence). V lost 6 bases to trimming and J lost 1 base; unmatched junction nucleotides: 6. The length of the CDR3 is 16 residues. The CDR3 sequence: CASSFGQGWNTGELFF. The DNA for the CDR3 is TGTGCCAGTAGCTTCGGACAGGGGTGGAACACCGGGGAGCTGTTTTTT.

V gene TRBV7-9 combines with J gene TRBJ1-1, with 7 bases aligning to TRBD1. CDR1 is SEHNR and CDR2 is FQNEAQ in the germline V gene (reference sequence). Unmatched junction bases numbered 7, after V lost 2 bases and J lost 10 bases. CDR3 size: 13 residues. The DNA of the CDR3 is TGTGCCAGCAGCTTAATCCAGGGGGATGCAGCTTTCTTT. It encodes CASSLIQGDAAFF.

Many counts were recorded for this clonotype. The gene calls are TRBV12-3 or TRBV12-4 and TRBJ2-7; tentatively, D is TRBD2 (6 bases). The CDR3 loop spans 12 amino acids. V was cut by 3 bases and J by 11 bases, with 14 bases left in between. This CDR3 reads CASSFGGGVEYF. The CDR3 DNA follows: TGTGCCAGCAGTTTTGGTGGCGGGGTGGAGTACTTC.

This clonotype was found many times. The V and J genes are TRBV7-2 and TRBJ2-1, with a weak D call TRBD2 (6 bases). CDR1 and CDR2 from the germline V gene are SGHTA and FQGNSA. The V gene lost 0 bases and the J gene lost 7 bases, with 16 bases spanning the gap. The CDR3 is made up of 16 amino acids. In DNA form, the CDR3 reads TGTGCCAGCAGCTTAGCCGGGACTTACTATCAGAATGAGCAGTTCTTC. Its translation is CASSLAGTYYQNEQFF. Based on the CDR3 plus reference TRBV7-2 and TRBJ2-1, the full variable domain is GAGVSQSPSNKVTEKGKDVELRCDPISGHTALYWYRQSLGQGLEFLIYFQGNSAPDKSGLPSDRFSAERTGGSVSTLTIQRTQQEDSAVYLCASSLAGTYYQNEQFFGPGTRLTVL.

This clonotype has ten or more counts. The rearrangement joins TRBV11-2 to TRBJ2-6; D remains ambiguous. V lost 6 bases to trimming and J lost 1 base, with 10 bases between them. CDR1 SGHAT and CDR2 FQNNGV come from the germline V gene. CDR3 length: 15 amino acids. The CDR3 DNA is TGTGCCAGCAGAAGGACGTTGTCTGGGGCCAACGTCCTGACTTTC. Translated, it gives CASRRTLSGANVLTF.

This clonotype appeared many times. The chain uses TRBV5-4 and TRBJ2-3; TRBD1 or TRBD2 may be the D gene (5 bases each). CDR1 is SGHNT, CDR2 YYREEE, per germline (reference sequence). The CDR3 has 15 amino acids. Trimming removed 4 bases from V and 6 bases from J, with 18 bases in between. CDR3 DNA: TGTGCCAGCAGCGCACCGGGACCCCTAAGGGATACGCAGTATTTT. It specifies CASSAPGPLRDTQYF.

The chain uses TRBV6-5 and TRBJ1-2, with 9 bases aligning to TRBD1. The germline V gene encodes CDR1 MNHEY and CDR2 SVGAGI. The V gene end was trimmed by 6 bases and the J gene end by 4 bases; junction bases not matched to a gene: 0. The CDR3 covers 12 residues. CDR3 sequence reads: CASRDRGYGYTF. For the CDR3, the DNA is TGTGCCAGCAGGGACAGGGGCTATGGCTACACCTTC.

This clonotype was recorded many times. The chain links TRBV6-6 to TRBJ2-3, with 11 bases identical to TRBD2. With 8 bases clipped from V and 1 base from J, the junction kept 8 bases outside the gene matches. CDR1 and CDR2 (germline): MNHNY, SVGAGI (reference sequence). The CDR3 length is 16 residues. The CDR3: CASGLSGRGRTDTQYF. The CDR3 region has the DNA TGTGCCAGCGGACTTAGCGGGAGGGGGCGCACAGATACGCAGTATTTT.

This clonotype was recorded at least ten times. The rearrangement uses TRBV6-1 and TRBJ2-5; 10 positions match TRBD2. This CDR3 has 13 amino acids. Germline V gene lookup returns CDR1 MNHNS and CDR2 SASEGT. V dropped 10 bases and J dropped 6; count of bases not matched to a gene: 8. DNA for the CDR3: TGTGCCACCAAAGCGGGAGGGAGGCAGACCCAGTACTTC. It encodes CATKAGGRQTQYF.

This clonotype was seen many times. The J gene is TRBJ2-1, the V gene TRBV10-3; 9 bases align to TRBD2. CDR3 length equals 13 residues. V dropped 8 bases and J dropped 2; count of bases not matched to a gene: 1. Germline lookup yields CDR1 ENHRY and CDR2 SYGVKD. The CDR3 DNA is TGTGCCATCGGCGGGGGGGCCTACAATGAGCAGTTCTTC. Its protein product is CAIGGGAYNEQFF.

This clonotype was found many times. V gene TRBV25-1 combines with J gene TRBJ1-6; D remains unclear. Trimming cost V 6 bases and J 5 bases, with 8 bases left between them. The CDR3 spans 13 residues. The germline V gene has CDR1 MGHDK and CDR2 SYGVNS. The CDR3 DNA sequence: TGTGCCAGCAGGGGCTTAGATAATTCACCCCTCCACTTT. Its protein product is CASRGLDNSPLHF.

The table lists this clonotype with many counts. The CDR3 here is CASSSASGGSDTQYF. Written as DNA, the CDR3 is TGTGCCAGCAGTTCCGCTAGCGGGGGATCAGATACGCAGTATTTT. This sequence joins TRBV6-1 and TRBJ2-3, with 10 nucleotides matching TRBD2. The CDR3 has 15 residues. Germline CDR1 reads MNHNS; CDR2 reads SASEGT. With V trimmed by 5 bases and J by 4 bases, 6 bases remained unmatched.

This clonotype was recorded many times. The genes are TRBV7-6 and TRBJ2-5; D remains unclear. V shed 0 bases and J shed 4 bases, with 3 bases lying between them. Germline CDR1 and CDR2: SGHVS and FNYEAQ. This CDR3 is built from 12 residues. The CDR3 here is CASSLAGETQYF. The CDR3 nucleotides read TGTGCCAGCAGCTTAGCTGGAGAGACCCAGTACTTC.

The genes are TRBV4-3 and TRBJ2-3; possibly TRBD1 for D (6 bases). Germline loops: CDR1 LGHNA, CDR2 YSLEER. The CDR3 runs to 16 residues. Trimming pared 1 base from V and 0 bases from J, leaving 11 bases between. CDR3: CASSQATGLSTDTQYF. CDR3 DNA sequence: TGCGCCAGCAGCCAAGCTACAGGGCTGAGCACAGATACGCAGTATTTT.

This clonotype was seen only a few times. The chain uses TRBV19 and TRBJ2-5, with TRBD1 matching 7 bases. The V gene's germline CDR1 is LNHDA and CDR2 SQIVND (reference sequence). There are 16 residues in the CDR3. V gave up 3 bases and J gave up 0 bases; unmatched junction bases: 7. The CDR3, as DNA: TGTGCCAGTAGTATCTCGGGCAGGGGGAACCAAGAGACCCAGTACTTC. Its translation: CASSISGRGNQETQYF.

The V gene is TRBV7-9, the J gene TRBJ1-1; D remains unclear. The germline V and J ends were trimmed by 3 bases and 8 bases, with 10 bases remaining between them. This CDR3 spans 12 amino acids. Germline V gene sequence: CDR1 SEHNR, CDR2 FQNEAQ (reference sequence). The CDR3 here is CASSFVPGEAFF. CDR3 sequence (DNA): TGTGCCAGCAGCTTTGTTCCGGGAGAAGCTTTCTTT. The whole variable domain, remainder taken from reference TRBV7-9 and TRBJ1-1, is DTGVSQNPRHKITKRGQNVTFRCDPISEHNRLYWYRQTLGQGPEFLTYFQNEAQLEKSRLLSDRFSAERPKGSFSTLEIQRTEQGDSAMYLCASSFVPGEAFFGQGTRLTVV.